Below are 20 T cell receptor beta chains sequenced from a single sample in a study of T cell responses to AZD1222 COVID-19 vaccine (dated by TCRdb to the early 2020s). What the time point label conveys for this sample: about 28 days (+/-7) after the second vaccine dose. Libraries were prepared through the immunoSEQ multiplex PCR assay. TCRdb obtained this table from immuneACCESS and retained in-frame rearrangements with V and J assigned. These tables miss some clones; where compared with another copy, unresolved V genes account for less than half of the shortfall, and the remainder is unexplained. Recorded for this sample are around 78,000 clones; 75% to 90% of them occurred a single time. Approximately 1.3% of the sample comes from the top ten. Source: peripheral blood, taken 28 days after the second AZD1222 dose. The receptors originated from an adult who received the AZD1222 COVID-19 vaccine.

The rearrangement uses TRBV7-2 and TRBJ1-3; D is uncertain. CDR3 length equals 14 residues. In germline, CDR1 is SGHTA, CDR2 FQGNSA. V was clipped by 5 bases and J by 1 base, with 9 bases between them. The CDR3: CASSSEGSGNTIYF. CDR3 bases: TGTGCCAGCAGCAGTGAGGGTTCTGGAAACACCATATATTTT.

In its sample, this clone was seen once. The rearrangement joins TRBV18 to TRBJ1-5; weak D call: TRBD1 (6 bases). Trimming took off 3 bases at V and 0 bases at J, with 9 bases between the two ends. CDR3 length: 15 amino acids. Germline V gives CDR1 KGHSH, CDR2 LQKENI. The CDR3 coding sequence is TGTGCCAGCTCACCGGGGACATATAGCAATCAGCCCCAGCATTTT. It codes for CASSPGTYSNQPQHF.

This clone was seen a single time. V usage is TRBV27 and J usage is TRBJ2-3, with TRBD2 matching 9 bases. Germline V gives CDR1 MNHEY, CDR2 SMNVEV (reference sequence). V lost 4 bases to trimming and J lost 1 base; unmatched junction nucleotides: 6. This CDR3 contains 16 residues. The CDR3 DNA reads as TGTGCCAGCAGTTCGGGTAGCGGGGGCGGCACAGATACGCAGTATTTT. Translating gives CASSSGSGGGTDTQYF.

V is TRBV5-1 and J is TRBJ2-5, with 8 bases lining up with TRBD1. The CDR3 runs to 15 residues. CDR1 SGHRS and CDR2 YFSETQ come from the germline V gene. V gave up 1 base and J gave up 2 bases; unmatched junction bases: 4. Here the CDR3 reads CASSLFTGGQETQYF. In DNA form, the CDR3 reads TGCGCCAGCAGCTTGTTTACAGGGGGACAAGAGACCCAGTACTTC.

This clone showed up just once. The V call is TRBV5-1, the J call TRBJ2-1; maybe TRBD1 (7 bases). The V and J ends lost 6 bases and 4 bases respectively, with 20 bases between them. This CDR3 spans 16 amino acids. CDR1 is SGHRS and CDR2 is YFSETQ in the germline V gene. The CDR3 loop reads CASNLRGRGDYNEQFF. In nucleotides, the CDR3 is TGCGCCAGCAATTTACGGGGCAGGGGGGATTACAATGAGCAGTTCTTC. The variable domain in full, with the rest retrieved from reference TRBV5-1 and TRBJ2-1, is KAGVTQTPRYLIKTRGQQVTLSCSPISGHRSVSWYQQTPGQGLQFLFEYFSETQRNKGNFPGRFSGRQFSNSRSEMNVSTLELGDSALYLCASNLRGRGDYNEQFFGPGTRLTVL.

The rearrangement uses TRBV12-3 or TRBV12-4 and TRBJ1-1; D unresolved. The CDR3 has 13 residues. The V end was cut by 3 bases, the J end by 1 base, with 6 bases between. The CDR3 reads CASSFGRNTEAFF. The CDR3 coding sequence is TGTGCCAGCAGTTTTGGCAGGAACACTGAAGCTTTCTTT.

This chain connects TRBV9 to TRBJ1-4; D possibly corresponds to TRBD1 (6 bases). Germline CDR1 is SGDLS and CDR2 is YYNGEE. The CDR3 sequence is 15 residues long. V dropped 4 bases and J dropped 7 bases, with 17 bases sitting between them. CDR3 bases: TGTGCCAGCAGCCCAGAACAGGGTGGCCGTGAAAAACTGTTTTTT. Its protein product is CASSPEQGGREKLFF.

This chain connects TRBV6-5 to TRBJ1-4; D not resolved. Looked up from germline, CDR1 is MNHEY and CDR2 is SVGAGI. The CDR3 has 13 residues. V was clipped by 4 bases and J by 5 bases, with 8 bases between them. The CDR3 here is CASSLAGNEKLFF. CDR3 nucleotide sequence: TGTGCCAGCAGTTTGGCGGGGAATGAAAAACTGTTTTTT.

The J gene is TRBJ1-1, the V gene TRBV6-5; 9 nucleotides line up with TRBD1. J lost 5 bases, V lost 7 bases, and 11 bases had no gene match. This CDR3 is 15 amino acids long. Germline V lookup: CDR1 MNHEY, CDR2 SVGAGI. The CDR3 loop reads CASTLDRGLGTEAFF. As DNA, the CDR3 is TGTGCCAGCACCCTGGACAGGGGCCTGGGTACTGAAGCTTTCTTT.

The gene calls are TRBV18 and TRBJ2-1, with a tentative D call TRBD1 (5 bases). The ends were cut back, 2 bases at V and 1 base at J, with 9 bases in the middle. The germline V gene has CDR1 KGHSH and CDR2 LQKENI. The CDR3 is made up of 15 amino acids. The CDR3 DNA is TGTGCCAGCTCACCAAGCACAGGTTCCTACAATGAGCAGTTCTTC. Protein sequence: CASSPSTGSYNEQFF.

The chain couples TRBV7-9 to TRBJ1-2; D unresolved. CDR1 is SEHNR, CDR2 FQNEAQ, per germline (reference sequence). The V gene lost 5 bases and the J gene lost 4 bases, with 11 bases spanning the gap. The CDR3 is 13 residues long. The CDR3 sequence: CASSPDGPYGYTF. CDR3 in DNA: TGTGCCAGCAGCCCGGACGGACCCTATGGCTACACCTTC.

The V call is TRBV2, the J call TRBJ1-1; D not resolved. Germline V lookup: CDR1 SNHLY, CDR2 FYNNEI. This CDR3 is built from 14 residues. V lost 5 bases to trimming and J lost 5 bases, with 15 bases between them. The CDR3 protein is CASSLRAQKTEAFF. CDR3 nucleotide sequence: TGTGCCAGCAGTCTCCGCGCTCAGAAGACTGAAGCTTTCTTT.

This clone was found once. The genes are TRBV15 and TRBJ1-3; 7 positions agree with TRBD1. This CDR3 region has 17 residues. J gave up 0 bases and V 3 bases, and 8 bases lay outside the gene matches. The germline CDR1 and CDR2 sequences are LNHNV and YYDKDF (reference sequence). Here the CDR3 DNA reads TGTGCCACCAGCAGTAGACAGGGACTTTCCTCTGGAAACACCATATATTTT. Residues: CATSSRQGLSSGNTIYF.

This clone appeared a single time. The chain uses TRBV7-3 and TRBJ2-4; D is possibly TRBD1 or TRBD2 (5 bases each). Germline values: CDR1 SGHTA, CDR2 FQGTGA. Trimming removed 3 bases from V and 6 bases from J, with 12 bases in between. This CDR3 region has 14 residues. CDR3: CASSFGGLGNIQYF. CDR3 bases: TGTGCCAGCAGCTTTGGGGGATTGGGAAACATTCAGTACTTC.

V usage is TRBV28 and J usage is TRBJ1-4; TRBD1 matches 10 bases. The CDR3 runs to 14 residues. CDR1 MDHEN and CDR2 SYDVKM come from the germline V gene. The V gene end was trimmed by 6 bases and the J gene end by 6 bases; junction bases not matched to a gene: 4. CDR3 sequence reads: CASSDRGRDEKLFF. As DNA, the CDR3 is TGTGCCAGCAGCGACAGGGGGCGGGATGAAAAACTGTTTTTT.

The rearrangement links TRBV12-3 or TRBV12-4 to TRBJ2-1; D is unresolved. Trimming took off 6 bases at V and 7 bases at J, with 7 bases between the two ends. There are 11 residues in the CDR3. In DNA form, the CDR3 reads TGTGCCAGCAGCCCCGTTAATGAGCAGTTCTTC. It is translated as CASSPVNEQFF.

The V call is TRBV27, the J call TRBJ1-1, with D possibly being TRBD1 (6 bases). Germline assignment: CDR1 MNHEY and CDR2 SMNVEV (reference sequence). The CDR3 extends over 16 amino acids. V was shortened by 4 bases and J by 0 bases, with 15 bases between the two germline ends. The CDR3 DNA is TGTGCCAGCAGTTCCAATCCCAGGGGAATGAACACTGAAGCTTTCTTT. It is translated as CASSSNPRGMNTEAFF.

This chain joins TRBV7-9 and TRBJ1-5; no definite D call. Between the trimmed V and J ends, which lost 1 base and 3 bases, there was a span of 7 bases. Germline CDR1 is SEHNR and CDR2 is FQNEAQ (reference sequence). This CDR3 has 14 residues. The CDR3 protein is CASSLESFNQPQHF. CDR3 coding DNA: TGTGCCAGCAGCTTAGAATCATTCAATCAGCCCCAGCATTTT.

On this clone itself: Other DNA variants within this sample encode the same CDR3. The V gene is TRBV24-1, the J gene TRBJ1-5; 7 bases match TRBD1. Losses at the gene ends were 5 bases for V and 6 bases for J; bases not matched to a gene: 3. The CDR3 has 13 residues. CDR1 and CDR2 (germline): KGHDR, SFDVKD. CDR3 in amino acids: CATSGPGGQPQHF. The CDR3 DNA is TGTGCCACCAGTGGGCCAGGGGGTCAGCCCCAGCATTTT.

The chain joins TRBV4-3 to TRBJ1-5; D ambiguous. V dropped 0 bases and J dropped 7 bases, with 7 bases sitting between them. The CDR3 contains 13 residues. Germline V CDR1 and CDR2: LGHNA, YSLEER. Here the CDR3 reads CASSQDRGQPQHF. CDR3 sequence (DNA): TGCGCCAGCAGCCAAGATAGAGGGCAGCCCCAGCATTTT.